These 30 T cell receptor beta chains originate from one sample sequenced in a study of Siglec-9 on CD8 T cells in melanoma (dated by TCRdb to between 2018 and 2021). The receptor library was made with the immunoSEQ multiplex PCR assay. Here the immuneACCESS table is served through TCRdb, limited to in-frame sequences with V and J called. Missing clones are a known gap in these copies; in checked studies unresolved V genes cover under half, and the rest lacks a known reason. The sample table contains some 39,000 clones; only one count was recorded for roughly four fifths of them. The ten largest make up around 1.7% of the sample. The material sequenced was Siglec-9- CD8+ T cells sorted from blood. The cell subset or site label on this specimen signifies: CD8 T cells lacking Siglec-9. These TCRs come from a human donor in good health.

The chain combines TRBV5-4 with TRBJ1-1; no definite D call. Germline-derived CDR1 and CDR2 are SGHNT and YYREEE (reference sequence). The CDR3 covers 13 residues. Trimming took 7 bases from V and 0 from J, leaving 10 bases between them. The CDR3 region is CASRANLNTEAFF. The CDR3 nucleotides are TGTGCCAGCCGGGCCAATTTGAACACTGAAGCTTTCTTT.

The rearrangement joins TRBV2 to TRBJ1-5, with D possibly being TRBD1 (5 bases). The germline V gene encodes CDR1 SNHLY and CDR2 FYNNEI. The CDR3 is 17 amino acids. V was trimmed by 0 bases and J by 6 bases, leaving 18 bases between them. The CDR3: CASSEAPPGVGAQPQHF. In DNA, the CDR3 is TGTGCCAGCAGTGAAGCCCCCCCGGGAGTAGGGGCTCAGCCCCAGCATTTT. The full variable domain, its missing parts supplied by reference TRBV2 and TRBJ1-5, is EPEVTQTPSHQVTQMGQEVILRCVPISNHLYFYWYRQILGQKVEFLVSFYNNEISEKSEIFDDQFSVERPDGSNFTLKIRSTKLEDSAMYFCASSEAPPGVGAQPQHFGDGTRLSIL.

This clone was seen a single time. This chain uses TRBV15 with TRBJ1-1, with D hard to call. Trimming shortened V by 3 bases and J by 1 base, and 9 bases separated the two germline ends. Germline lookup yields CDR1 LNHNV and CDR2 YYDKDF (reference sequence). The CDR3 runs 14 residues. The CDR3 DNA follows: TGTGCCACCAGCAGGGAGGTGGAGAACACTGAAGCTTTCTTT. It codes for CATSREVENTEAFF.

V is TRBV6-5 and J is TRBJ1-2, with 8 bases identical to TRBD1. Germline V gene data show CDR1 as MNHEY and CDR2 as SVGAGI. The J segment lost 7 bases and the V segment lost 4 bases, leaving 8 bases of the junction unmatched. The CDR3 sequence is 14 residues long. The CDR3 is CASSFGYRGGGYTF. CDR3 bases: TGTGCCAGCAGTTTCGGTTACAGGGGGGGTGGCTACACCTTC.

This clone was seen just once. The gene calls are TRBV9 and TRBJ2-2, with D unresolved. The CDR3 runs to 14 residues. Trimming removed 4 bases at V and 4 bases at J, with 11 bases between. CDR1 is SGDLS, CDR2 YYNGEE, per germline. CDR3 DNA: TGTGCCAGCAGCCCGAGTGCTAGCACCGGGGAGCTGTTTTTT. Encoded protein: CASSPSASTGELFF.

Here the CDR3 reads CASSWDRAAEQYF. CDR3 nucleotide sequence: TGCGCCAGCAGCTGGGACAGGGCAGCCGAGCAGTACTTC. The rearrangement uses TRBV5-1 and TRBJ2-7; TRBD1 matches at 9 bases. V lost 3 bases and J lost 6; bases outside the gene matches: 4. This CDR3 is built from 13 residues. Germline V lookup: CDR1 SGHRS, CDR2 YFSETQ.

The chain recombines TRBV28 with TRBJ2-7; 10 bases fit TRBD1. V dropped 4 bases and J dropped 2; count of bases not matched to a gene: 5. Germline lookup yields CDR1 MDHEN and CDR2 SYDVKM. The CDR3 totals 15 residues. The CDR3 DNA reads TGTGCCAGCAGTTCCCGGGACAGGGGCCCCTACGAGCAGTACTTC. This codes for CASSSRDRGPYEQYF.

This clone was found a few times. The chain combines TRBV11-2 with TRBJ1-5; 9 nucleotides line up with TRBD1. This CDR3 is built from 19 residues. V lost 2 bases to trimming and J lost 2 bases; unmatched junction nucleotides: 13. CDR1 SGHAT and CDR2 FQNNGV come from the germline V gene. CDR3 loop: CASSLNAGQGGWGNQPQHF. Written as DNA, the CDR3 is TGTGCCAGCAGCTTAAATGCGGGACAGGGTGGTTGGGGCAATCAGCCCCAGCATTTT.

This rearrangement joins TRBV18 to TRBJ2-7; the match to TRBD1 covers 8 bases. This CDR3 is built from 14 residues. V gave up 4 bases and J gave up 3 bases; unmatched junction bases: 5. Germline CDR1 is KGHSH and CDR2 is LQKENI. DNA for the CDR3: TGTGCCAGCTCACAAGGGGACAGGAACTACGAGCAGTACTTC. This translates into CASSQGDRNYEQYF.

This clone was seen a handful of times. This sample includes further DNA sequences coding for the same CDR3. The chain couples TRBV27 to TRBJ1-5; weak D call: TRBD1 (5 bases). This CDR3 has 14 residues. Trimming cost V 3 bases and J 0 bases, with 6 bases left between them. Germline V gene sequence: CDR1 MNHEY, CDR2 SMNVEV (reference sequence). CDR3 bases: TGTGCCAGCAGTTTGGGGGGTAGCAATCAGCCCCAGCATTTT. Translating gives CASSLGGSNQPQHF.

About this clone itself: One junction end disagrees with the germline gene, perhaps due to a read error. The rearrangement uses TRBV7-7 and TRBJ2-1; TRBD2 aligns across 7 bases. Germline V gives CDR1 SSHAT, CDR2 FNYEAQ (reference sequence). CDR3 length: 15 residues. The CDR3, as DNA: TGTGCTAGCAGCTTATACGGCGGGAGTGACAATGAGCAGTTCTTC. This gives the protein CASSLYGGSDNEQFF.

The genes are TRBV29-1 and TRBJ2-7, with 8 bases fitting TRBD1. The J segment lost 4 bases and the V segment lost 2 bases, leaving 10 bases of the junction unmatched. This CDR3 region has 15 residues. The germline gives CDR1 SQVTM, CDR2 ANQGSEA. CDR3: CSVELFGQGIYEQYF. The CDR3 bases are TGCAGCGTTGAACTCTTCGGACAGGGAATTTACGAGCAGTACTTC.

V gene TRBV4-2 combines with J gene TRBJ2-1; D unclear. Germline-derived CDR1 and CDR2 are LGHNA and YNFKEQ. CDR3 length: 13 amino acids. Trimming left V 1 base short and J 4 bases short, with 5 bases between. The CDR3 protein is CASSQGLYNEQFF. The CDR3 DNA is TGTGCCAGCAGCCAAGGGCTGTACAATGAGCAGTTCTTC.

V is TRBV5-4 and J is TRBJ1-1; unclear D gene. Germline CDR1 and CDR2: SGHNT and YYREEE (reference sequence). The CDR3 totals 11 residues. The ends were cut back, 7 bases at V and 4 bases at J, with 8 bases in the middle. Here the CDR3 reads CASYIGTEAFF. The CDR3 DNA is TGTGCCAGCTATATAGGCACTGAAGCTTTCTTT. The full variable domain, rest sourced from reference TRBV5-4 and TRBJ1-1, is ETGVTQSPTHLIKTRGQQVTLRCSSQSGHNTVSWYQQALGQGPQFIFQYYREEENGRGNFPPRFSGLQFPNYSSELNVNALELDDSALYLCASYIGTEAFFGQGTRLTVV.

This rearrangement joins TRBV7-3 to TRBJ1-2, with a possible D match to TRBD1 (6 bases). The CDR3 runs 13 residues. V lost 4 bases, J lost 9 bases, and 15 bases lay in between. Germline V gene data show CDR1 as SGHTA and CDR2 as FQGTGA. The CDR3 bases are TGTGCCAGCAGCTCCCCGCCGGGGGACAGCTACACCTTC. It translates to CASSSPPGDSYTF. The variable domain in full, with the rest retrieved from reference TRBV7-3 and TRBJ1-2, is GAGVSQTPSNKVTEKGKYVELRCDPISGHTALYWYRQSLGQGPEFLIYFQGTGAADDSGLPNDRFFAVRPEGSVSTLKIQRTERGDSAVYLCASSSPPGDSYTFGSGTRLTVV.

This clone was detected once. V and J are TRBV19 and TRBJ2-1; D might be TRBD2 (6 bases). Trimming took off 8 bases at V and 0 bases at J, with 14 bases between the two ends. In germline, CDR1 is LNHDA, CDR2 SQIVND (reference sequence). CDR3 length: 15 amino acids. CDR3 amino acids: CASHLGGNSYNEQFF. The DNA of the CDR3 is TGTGCCAGTCACCTGGGCGGGAACTCCTACAATGAGCAGTTCTTC.

This chain connects TRBV6-5 to TRBJ2-7; D remains ambiguous. Looked up from germline, CDR1 is MNHEY and CDR2 is SVGAGI. The V gene lost 4 bases and the J gene lost 0 bases, with 10 bases spanning the gap. The CDR3 sequence is 14 residues long. The CDR3: CASSSSTYSYEQYF. CDR3 nucleotide sequence: TGTGCCAGCAGTTCGTCGACGTACTCCTACGAGCAGTACTTC.

J is TRBJ1-2 and V is TRBV30; TRBD1 agrees at 7 bases. J gave up 4 bases and V 3 bases, and 14 bases lay outside the gene matches. The CDR3 is 16 amino acids. The germline V gene encodes CDR1 GTSNPN and CDR2 SVGIG (reference sequence). Here the CDR3 DNA reads TGTGCCTGGAGCCCTCCTGGGCAGGGGGGATTCTATGGCTACACCTTC. This encodes CAWSPPGQGGFYGYTF.

This chain joins TRBV27 and TRBJ2-7; a possible D gene is TRBD1 (5 bases). V dropped 4 bases and J dropped 3 bases, with 19 bases sitting between them. Germline V gives CDR1 MNHEY, CDR2 SMNVEV (reference sequence). CDR3 length: 16 residues. The CDR3 loop reads CASSSLQGDTVYEQYF. The CDR3, as DNA: TGTGCCAGCAGTTCTCTTCAGGGTGACACCGTCTACGAGCAGTACTTC.

The chain employs TRBV27 and TRBJ2-7; 7 bases match TRBD2. Trimming took 7 bases from V and 3 from J; bases not matched to a gene: 12. In germline, CDR1 is MNHEY, CDR2 SMNVEV (reference sequence). This CDR3 has 15 amino acids. The CDR3 spells CASTPFDRGDYEQYF. The CDR3 DNA is TGTGCCAGCACCCCATTTGACCGGGGGGACTACGAGCAGTACTTC.

This clone turned up a few times. This sample includes further DNA sequences coding for the same CDR3. The CDR3 is CASSLVRGTEAFF. CDR3 DNA sequence: TGTGCCAGCAGCCTCGTTCGGGGCACTGAAGCTTTCTTT. The V gene is TRBV7-9, the J gene TRBJ1-1; D gene ambiguous. The germline V gene encodes CDR1 SEHNR and CDR2 FQNEAQ (reference sequence). V lost 5 bases and J 4 bases, leaving 11 bases between the germline ends. This CDR3 contains 13 residues. Using reference TRBV7-9 and TRBJ1-1 for the parts outside the CDR3, the full variable domain is DTGVSQNPRHKITKRGQNVTFRCDPISEHNRLYWYRQTLGQGPEFLTYFQNEAQLEKSRLLSDRFSAERPKGSFSTLEIQRTEQGDSAMYLCASSLVRGTEAFFGQGTRLTVV.

The rearrangement links TRBV18 to TRBJ1-1; maybe TRBD1 (5 bases). Germline V gene sequence: CDR1 KGHSH, CDR2 LQKENI. The CDR3 consists of 16 residues. With 2 bases removed from V and 6 bases from J, the gap between germline ends came to 19 bases. CDR3 region: CASSPALMTGGAEAFF. CDR3 in DNA: TGTGCCAGCTCACCAGCCCTCATGACCGGAGGGGCTGAAGCTTTCTTT.

This clone was seen a handful of times. This sequence joins TRBV4-1 and TRBJ2-3; possibly TRBD2 for D (5 bases). From germline, CDR1 is MGHRA and CDR2 YSYEKL. The CDR3 length is 10 residues. Trimming stripped 11 bases from V and 4 bases from J, with 7 bases between. CDR3 protein: CARGADTQYF. The CDR3 DNA is TGCGCCCGGGGTGCAGATACGCAGTATTTT.

The rearrangement joins TRBV7-9 to TRBJ2-1; 8 bases are shared with TRBD1. The CDR3 has 15 residues. V gave up 7 bases and J gave up 7 bases; unmatched junction bases: 12. CDR1 SEHNR and CDR2 FQNEAQ come from the germline V gene (reference sequence). The DNA of the CDR3 is TGTGCCAGCACCCCTCGACAGGGGAATGTGAATGAGCAGTTCTTC. Translated: CASTPRQGNVNEQFF.

The chain is built from TRBV29-1 and TRBJ1-4; 9 bases agree with TRBD1. The V gene end was trimmed by 7 bases and the J gene end by 7 bases; junction bases not matched to a gene: 7. This CDR3 is 13 amino acids long. Germline CDR1 SQVTM, CDR2 ANQGSEA. The CDR3 is CSGSGTGSEKLFF. The CDR3 DNA reads as TGCAGCGGTTCCGGGACAGGGTCTGAAAAACTGTTTTTT.

J is TRBJ2-7 and V is TRBV10-2; D is undetermined. Trimming left V 6 bases short and J 0 bases short, with 9 bases between. The CDR3 is made up of 13 amino acids. The germline V gene has CDR1 WSHSY and CDR2 SAAADI. The CDR3 DNA is TGCGCCAGCAGGCCCGACCCCTCCTACGAGCAGTACTTC. Protein: CASRPDPSYEQYF.

V is TRBV28 and J is TRBJ1-4; TRBD1 is a possible D gene (6 bases). Germline assignment: CDR1 MDHEN and CDR2 SYDVKM. The CDR3 loop spans 14 amino acids. V dropped 6 bases and J dropped 8 bases, with 16 bases sitting between them. The DNA of the CDR3 is TGTGCCAGCAGCTCGGGACACCGCAACGAAAAACTGTTTTTT. This translates into CASSSGHRNEKLFF.

This chain links TRBV5-4 with TRBJ2-5; 7 bases map to TRBD2. Germline V gene sequence: CDR1 SGHNT, CDR2 YYREEE (reference sequence). CDR3 length: 16 residues. V lost 4 bases, J lost 5 bases, and 14 bases stayed unmatched. The CDR3 here is CASSARGDYGGETQYF. The CDR3 nucleotides are TGTGCCAGCAGCGCCCGGGGGGACTATGGAGGGGAGACCCAGTACTTC.

V gene TRBV6-5 combines with J gene TRBJ2-5; 8 bases fit TRBD1. CDR1 and CDR2 (germline): MNHEY, SVGAGI. The CDR3 runs 15 residues. Unmatched junction bases numbered 7, after V lost 6 bases and J lost 1 base. The CDR3 nucleotides read TGTGCCAGCAGAAAAACAGGGGGTGGCCAAGAGACCCAGTACTTC. Translating gives CASRKTGGGQETQYF.

The rearrangement uses TRBV10-1 and TRBJ2-3; D gene ambiguous. The germline V gene has CDR1 WNHNN and CDR2 SYGVQD (reference sequence). V was clipped by 3 bases and J by 2 bases, with 18 bases between them. CDR3 length: 17 amino acids. DNA of the CDR3: TGCGCCAGCAGTGATTTCGGCACCTTGGGTGACACAGATACGCAGTATTTT. Its translation: CASSDFGTLGDTDTQYF.